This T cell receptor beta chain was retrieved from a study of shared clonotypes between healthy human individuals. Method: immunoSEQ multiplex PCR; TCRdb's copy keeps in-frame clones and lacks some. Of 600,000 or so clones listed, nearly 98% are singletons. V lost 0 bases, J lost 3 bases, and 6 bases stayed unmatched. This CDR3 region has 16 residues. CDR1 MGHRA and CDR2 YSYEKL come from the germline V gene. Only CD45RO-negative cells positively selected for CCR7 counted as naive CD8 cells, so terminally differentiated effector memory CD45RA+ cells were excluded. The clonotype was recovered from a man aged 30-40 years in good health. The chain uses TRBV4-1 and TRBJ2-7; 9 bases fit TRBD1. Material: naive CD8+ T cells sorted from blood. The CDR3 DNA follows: TGCGCCAGCAGCCAAGATCTGGGACAGGGCTACTACGAGCAGTACTTC. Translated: CASSQDLGQGYYEQYF.